Below, 11 T cell receptor delta chains from the same sample are listed, as sequenced in a study of gamma-delta chains in newborns, infants, children. TCRdb applied CATT to the reads for clone calling. The sample yields thousands of delta-chain clones, 51% seen once. The sequenced material came from blood. These receptors were taken from a child who received the measles vaccine.

A word on this clone: Being one base from a much bigger clone, this may be a read error. DNA for the CDR3: TGTGCCTGTGACCCCATGCCCCATACTGGGTCAGCACAACTCATCTTT. This sequence encodes CACDPMPHTGSAQLIF. The V gene is TRDV2, the J gene TRDJ2, with TRDD3 as a possible D gene (6 bases). TRDJ1 explains the end of the DNA better; the J call may be wrong. CDR1 GEAIGNYY and CDR2 EKD come from the germline V gene. The CDR3 spans 16 residues.

Turning to this clone: This may come from a read error, since a much larger clone is one base off. The chain recombines TRDV1 with TRDJ1, with D perhaps matching TRDD3 (6 bases). Trimming pared 0 bases from V and 1 base from J, leaving 6 bases between. CDR1 TSWWSYY and CDR2 QGS come from the germline V gene. The CDR3 consists of 14 residues. The CDR3 nucleotides read TGTGCTCTTGGGGAACTCTGGGGCACCGATAAACTCATCTTT. The encoded protein is CALGELWGTDKLIF.

A word on this clone: Since a much larger clone is just one base distant, this may be a read error. The same CDR3 can be traced to other DNA sequences in this sample. This chain joins TRDV1 and TRDJ1; 8 bases map to TRDD3. Germline lookup yields CDR1 TSWWSYY and CDR2 QGS. There are 22 residues in the CDR3. The chain's CDR3 is CALGEQDMSLPGGAPYTDKLIF. The CDR3 bases are TGTGCTCTTGGGGAGCAAGATATGAGTCTACCTGGGGGAGCACCGTACACCGATAAACTCATTTTT.

By share, this clone ranks as medium-sized. The chain recombines TRDV2 with TRDJ3, with a possible D match to TRDD3 (6 bases). The germline CDR1 and CDR2 sequences are GEAIGNYY and EKD. This CDR3 is 17 amino acids long. The germline V and J ends were trimmed by 0 bases and 0 bases, with 8 bases remaining between them. CDR3 DNA: TGTGCCTGTGACACCGCGGGGATCTCCTGGGACACCCGACAGATGTTTTTC. Protein sequence: CACDTAGISWDTRQMFF.

Comments on this clone: This may be a read error: a much more frequent sequence differs by one nucleotide. Additional DNA sequences in this sample encode the identical CDR3. The chain has TRDV1 and TRDJ3; 13 bases line up with TRDD3. Germline V gene data show CDR1 as TSWWSYY and CDR2 as QGS. The CDR3 has 23 residues. After removal of 3 bases from V and 2 bases from J, the junction contained 16 bases not matched to a gene. The CDR3 reads CALGELGDYWGIRSPWDTRQMFF. CDR3 DNA: TGTGCTCTTGGGGAGCTCGGGGATTACTGGGGGATACGTTCTCCCTGGGACACCCGACAGATGTTTTTC.

Note on this clone: A read error may explain this, as a much larger clone is one base away. J is TRDJ3 and V is TRDV2, with D possibly TRDD3 on 6 matching bases. Germline-derived CDR1 and CDR2 are GEAIGNYY and EKD. The CDR3 extends over 18 amino acids. CDR3 loop: CACDTLEPSSWGTRQMFF. Written as DNA, the CDR3 is TGTGCCTGTGACACCCTCGAGCCGAGCTCCTGGGGCACCCGACAGATGTTTTTC.

This clone was found a few times. The chain carries TRDV1 and TRDJ1; 9 positions match TRDD3. The CDR3 spans 21 residues. Losses at the gene ends were 0 bases for V and 2 bases for J; bases not matched to a gene: 19. Germline V CDR1 and CDR2: TSWWSYY, QGS. The CDR3 loop is CALGELGELGDPPPRTDKLIF. Written as DNA, the CDR3 is TGTGCTCTTGGGGAACTGGGGGAACTGGGGGACCCACCCCCTAGGACCGATAAACTCATCTTT.

Notes on this clone: A read error is likely here: a far larger clone is one base away. Other nucleotide sequences in the sample specify the same CDR3. The V and J genes are TRDV1 and TRDJ2; the D gene is possibly TRDD3 (5 bases). CDR1 is TSWWSYY and CDR2 is QGS in the germline V gene. The CDR3 totals 22 residues. With 6 bases removed from V and 5 bases from J, the gap between germline ends came to 37 bases. The CDR3 is CALGELVSPFPTILELTAQLFF. The CDR3 region has the DNA TGTGCTCTTGGTGAGTTGGTTAGCCCGTTCCCGACAATACTGGAATTAACAGCACAACTCTTCTTT.

As concerns this clone: With a much larger clone just one base away, this may be a read error. Other DNA sequences in this sample translate to the same CDR3. The rearrangement joins TRDV3 to TRDJ1; no reliable D call. The CDR3 consists of 18 residues. The germline CDR1 and CDR2 sequences are TVYSNPD and GDNSRS (reference sequence). The DNA for the CDR3 is TGTGCCTTTTACTACATCCCTGGAAAAGAATGGTACACCGATAAACTCATCTTC. Translating it yields CAFYYIPGKEWYTDKLIF.

By share, this clone ranks as medium-sized. V usage is TRDV1 and J usage is TRDJ1; tentatively, D is TRDD2 (9 bases). V was trimmed by 3 bases and J by 7 bases, leaving 30 bases between them. The CDR3 runs to 19 residues. Germline V gene data show CDR1 as TSWWSYY and CDR2 as QGS. CDR3 residues: CALGDFSLPTEGYVRKLIF. Written as DNA, the CDR3 is TGTGCTCTTGGGGACTTCAGCCTTCCTACGGAGGGATACGTCCGTAAACTCATCTTT.

The V gene is TRDV1, the J gene TRDJ1; D not certain. This CDR3 is built from 13 residues. CDR1 is TSWWSYY and CDR2 is QGS in the germline V gene. Trimming cost V 2 bases and J 8 bases, with 12 bases left between them. CDR3 DNA sequence: TGTGCTCTTGGGGAAAAAAGGGCGGGGAAACTCATCTTT. It is translated as CALGEKRAGKLIF.